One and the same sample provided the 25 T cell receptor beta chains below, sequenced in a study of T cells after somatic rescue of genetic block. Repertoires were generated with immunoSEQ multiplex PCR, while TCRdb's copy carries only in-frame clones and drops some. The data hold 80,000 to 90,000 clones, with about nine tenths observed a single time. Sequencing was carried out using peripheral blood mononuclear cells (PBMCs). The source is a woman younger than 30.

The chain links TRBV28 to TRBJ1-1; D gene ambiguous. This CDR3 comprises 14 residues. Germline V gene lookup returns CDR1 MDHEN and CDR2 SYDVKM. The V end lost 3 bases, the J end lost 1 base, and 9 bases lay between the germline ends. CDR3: CASSLAIPNTEAFF. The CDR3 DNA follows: TGTGCCAGCAGTTTGGCGATACCGAACACTGAAGCTTTCTTT.

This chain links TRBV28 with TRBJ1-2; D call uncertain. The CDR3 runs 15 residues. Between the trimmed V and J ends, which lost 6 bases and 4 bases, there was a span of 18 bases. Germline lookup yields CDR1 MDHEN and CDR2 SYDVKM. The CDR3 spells CASSPSGWSGYGYTF. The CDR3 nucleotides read TGTGCCAGCAGCCCCTCGGGTTGGAGTGGCTATGGCTACACCTTC.

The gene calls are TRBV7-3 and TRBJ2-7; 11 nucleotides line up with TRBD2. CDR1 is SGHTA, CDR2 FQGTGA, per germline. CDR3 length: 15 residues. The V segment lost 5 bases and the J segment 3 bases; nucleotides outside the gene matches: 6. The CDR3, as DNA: TGTGCCAGCAGCGTAGCGGGAGGGGGCTACTACGAGCAGTACTTC. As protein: CASSVAGGGYYEQYF.

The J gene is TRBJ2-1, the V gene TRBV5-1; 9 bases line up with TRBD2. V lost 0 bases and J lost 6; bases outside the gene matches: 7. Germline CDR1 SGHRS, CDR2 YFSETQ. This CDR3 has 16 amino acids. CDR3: CASSLGWLSGSNEQFF. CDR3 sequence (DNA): TGCGCCAGCAGCTTGGGGTGGCTTAGCGGGAGCAATGAGCAGTTCTTC.

CDR3 DNA: TGTGCCTGGAGTGGTGACAGGGGCCCTATAGGCCACACTGAAGCTTTCTTT. Translated, it gives CAWSGDRGPIGHTEAFF. This rearrangement joins TRBV30 to TRBJ1-1, with 8 bases fitting TRBD1. Germline CDR1 is GTSNPN and CDR2 is SVGIG (reference sequence). V lost 1 base to trimming and J lost 3 bases; unmatched junction nucleotides: 13. The CDR3 runs 17 residues.

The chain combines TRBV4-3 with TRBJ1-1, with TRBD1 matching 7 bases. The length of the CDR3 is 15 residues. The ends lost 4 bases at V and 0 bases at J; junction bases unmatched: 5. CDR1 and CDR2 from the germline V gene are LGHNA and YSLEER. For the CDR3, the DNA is TGCGCCAGCAGCCTCGGGACAGCGATGAACACTGAAGCTTTCTTT. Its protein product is CASSLGTAMNTEAFF.

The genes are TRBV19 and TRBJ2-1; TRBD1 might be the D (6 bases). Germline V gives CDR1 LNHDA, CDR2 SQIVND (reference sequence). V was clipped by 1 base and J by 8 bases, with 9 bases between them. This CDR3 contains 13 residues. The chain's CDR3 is CASSIAGGDEQFF. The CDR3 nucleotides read TGTGCCAGTAGTATAGCTGGGGGCGATGAGCAGTTCTTC.

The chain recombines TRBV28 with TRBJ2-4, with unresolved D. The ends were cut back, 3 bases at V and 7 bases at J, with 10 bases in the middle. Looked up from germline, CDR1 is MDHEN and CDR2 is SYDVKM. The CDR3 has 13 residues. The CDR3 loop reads CASSFAYFNIQYF. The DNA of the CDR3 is TGTGCCAGCAGTTTTGCCTATTTTAACATTCAGTACTTC.

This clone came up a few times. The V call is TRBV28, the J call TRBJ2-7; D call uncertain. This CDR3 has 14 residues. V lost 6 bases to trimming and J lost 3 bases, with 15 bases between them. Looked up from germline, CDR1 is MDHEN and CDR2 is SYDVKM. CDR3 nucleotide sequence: TGTGCCAGCAGGCCGCCTGGGATTCTCTACGAGCAGTACTTC. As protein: CASRPPGILYEQYF.

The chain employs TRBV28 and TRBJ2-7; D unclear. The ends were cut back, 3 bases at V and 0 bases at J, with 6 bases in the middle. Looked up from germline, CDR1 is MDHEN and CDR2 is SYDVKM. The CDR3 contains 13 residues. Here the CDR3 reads CASSFTSSYEQYF. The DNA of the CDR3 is TGTGCCAGCAGTTTTACGTCCTCCTACGAGCAGTACTTC.

The CDR3 here is CASTQGNSGNTIYF. CDR3 nucleotides: TGTGCCAGCACTCAGGGCAACTCTGGAAACACCATATATTTT. J is TRBJ1-3 and V is TRBV2, with a possible D match to TRBD1 (5 bases). This CDR3 is 14 amino acids long. The V gene lost 7 bases and the J gene lost 0 bases, with 10 bases spanning the gap. Looked up from germline, CDR1 is SNHLY and CDR2 is FYNNEI. Based on the CDR3 plus reference TRBV2 and TRBJ1-3, the full variable domain is EPEVTQTPSHQVTQMGQEVILRCVPISNHLYFYWYRQILGQKVEFLVSFYNNEISEKSEIFDDQFSVERPDGSNFTLKIRSTKLEDSAMYFCASTQGNSGNTIYFGEGSWLTVV.

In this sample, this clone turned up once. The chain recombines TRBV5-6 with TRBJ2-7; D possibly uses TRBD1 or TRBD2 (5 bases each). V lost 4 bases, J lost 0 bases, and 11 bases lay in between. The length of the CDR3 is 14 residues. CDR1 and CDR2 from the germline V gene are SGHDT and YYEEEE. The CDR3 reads CASSGTGASYEQYF. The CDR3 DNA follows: TGTGCCAGCAGCGGCACCGGGGCCTCCTACGAGCAGTACTTC. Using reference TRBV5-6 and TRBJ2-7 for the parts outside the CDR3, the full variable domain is DAGVTQSPTHLIKTRGQQVTLRCSPKSGHDTVSWYQQALGQGPQFIFQYYEEEERQRGNFPDRFSGHQFPNYSSELNVNALLLGDSALYLCASSGTGASYEQYFGPGTRLTVT.

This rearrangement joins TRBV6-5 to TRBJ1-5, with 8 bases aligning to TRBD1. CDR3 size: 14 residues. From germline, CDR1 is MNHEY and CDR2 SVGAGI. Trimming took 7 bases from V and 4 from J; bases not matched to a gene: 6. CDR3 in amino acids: CASIRGQANQPQHF. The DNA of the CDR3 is TGTGCCAGCATTCGGGGACAGGCAAATCAGCCCCAGCATTTT.

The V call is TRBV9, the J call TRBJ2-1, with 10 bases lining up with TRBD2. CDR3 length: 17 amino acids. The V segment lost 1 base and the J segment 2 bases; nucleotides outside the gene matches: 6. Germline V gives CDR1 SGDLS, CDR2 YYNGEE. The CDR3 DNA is TGTGCCAGCAGCGTACCCGAAGGACTAGCGGCCTACAATGAGCAGTTCTTC. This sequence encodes CASSVPEGLAAYNEQFF.

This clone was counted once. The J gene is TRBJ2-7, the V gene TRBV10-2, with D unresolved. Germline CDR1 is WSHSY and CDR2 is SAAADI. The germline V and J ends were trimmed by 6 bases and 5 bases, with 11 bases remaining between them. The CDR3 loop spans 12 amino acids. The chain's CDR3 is CASRENSDEQYF. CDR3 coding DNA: TGCGCCAGCAGGGAAAACAGCGACGAGCAGTACTTC.

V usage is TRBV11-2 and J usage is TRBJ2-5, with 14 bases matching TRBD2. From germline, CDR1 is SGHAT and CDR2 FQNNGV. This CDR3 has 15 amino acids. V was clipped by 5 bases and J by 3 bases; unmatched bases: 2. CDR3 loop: CASSTGLAGEETQYF. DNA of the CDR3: TGTGCCAGCAGCACGGGACTAGCGGGAGAAGAGACCCAGTACTTC.

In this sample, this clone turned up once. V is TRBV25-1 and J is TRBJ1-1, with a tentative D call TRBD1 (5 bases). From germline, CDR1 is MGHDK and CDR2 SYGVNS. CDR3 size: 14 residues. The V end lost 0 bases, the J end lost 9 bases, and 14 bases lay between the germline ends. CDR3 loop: CASSEYGKGNKAFF. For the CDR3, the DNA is TGTGCCAGCAGTGAATACGGAAAGGGGAATAAAGCTTTCTTT. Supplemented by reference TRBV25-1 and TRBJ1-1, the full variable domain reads EADIYQTPRYLVIGTGKKITLECSQTMGHDKMYWYQQDPGMELHLIHYSYGVNSTEKGDLSSESTVSRIRTEHFPLTLESARPSHTSQYLCASSEYGKGNKAFFGQGTRLTVV.

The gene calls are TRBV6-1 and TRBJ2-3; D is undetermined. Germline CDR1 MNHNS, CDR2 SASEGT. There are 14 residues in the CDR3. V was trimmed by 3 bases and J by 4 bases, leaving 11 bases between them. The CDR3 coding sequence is TGTGCCAGCAGTGAGGGGTACGGAGCAGATACGCAGTATTTT. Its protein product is CASSEGYGADTQYF.

The CDR3 region is CASSVAPSGSENIQYF. The CDR3 DNA reads TGTGCCAGCAGCGTAGCTCCTAGCGGGAGTGAAAACATTCAGTACTTC. The chain couples TRBV9 to TRBJ2-4; TRBD2 matches 10 bases. CDR1 SGDLS and CDR2 YYNGEE come from the germline V gene. The CDR3 consists of 16 residues. V lost 0 bases to trimming and J lost 5 bases; unmatched junction nucleotides: 5.

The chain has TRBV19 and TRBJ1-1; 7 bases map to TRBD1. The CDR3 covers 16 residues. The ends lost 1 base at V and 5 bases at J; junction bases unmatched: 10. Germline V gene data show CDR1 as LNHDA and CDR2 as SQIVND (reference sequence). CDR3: CASSIGDSGGGTEAFF. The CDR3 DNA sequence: TGTGCCAGTAGTATAGGGGACAGCGGTGGAGGAACTGAAGCTTTCTTT.

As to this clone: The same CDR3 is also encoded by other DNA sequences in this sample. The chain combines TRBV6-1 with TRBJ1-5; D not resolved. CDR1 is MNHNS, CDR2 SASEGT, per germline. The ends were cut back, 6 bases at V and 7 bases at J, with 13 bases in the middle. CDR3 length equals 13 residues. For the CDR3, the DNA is TGTGCCAGCAGCGACTCAGTATCCCAGCCCCAGCATTTT. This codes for CASSDSVSQPQHF.

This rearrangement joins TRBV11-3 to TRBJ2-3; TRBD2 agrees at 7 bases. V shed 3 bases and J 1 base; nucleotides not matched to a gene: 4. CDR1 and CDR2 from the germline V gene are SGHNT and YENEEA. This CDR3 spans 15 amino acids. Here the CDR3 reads CASSFSGGGTDTQYF. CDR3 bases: TGTGCCAGCAGCTTCTCTGGGGGGGGCACAGATACGCAGTATTTT.

This chain's CDR3 is CASGLAVWRESIIGSEAFF. The CDR3 region has the DNA TGTGCTAGTGGTTTGGCCGTATGGAGGGAGAGTATTATAGGCTCTGAAGCTTTCTTT. The chain carries TRBV12-5 and TRBJ1-1; no firm D call. There are 19 residues in the CDR3. Germline assignment: CDR1 LGHNT and CDR2 FRNRAP. The V end lost 1 base, the J end lost 6 bases, and 27 bases lay between the germline ends.

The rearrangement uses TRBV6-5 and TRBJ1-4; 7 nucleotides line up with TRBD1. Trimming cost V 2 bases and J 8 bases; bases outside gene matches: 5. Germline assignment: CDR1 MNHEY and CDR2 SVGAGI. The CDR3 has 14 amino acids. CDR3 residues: CASSYGAGGEKLFF. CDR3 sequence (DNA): TGTGCCAGCAGTTACGGGGCAGGGGGGGAAAAACTGTTTTTT.

This CDR3 reads CASSAGTGVTYEQYF. The CDR3 DNA reads TGTGCCAGCAGTGCGGGGACAGGGGTAACCTACGAGCAGTACTTC. The chain uses TRBV2 and TRBJ2-7; 10 bases match TRBD1. The CDR3 runs to 15 residues. V was pared by 4 bases and J by 2 bases, with 5 bases of the junction left unmatched. In germline, CDR1 is SNHLY, CDR2 FYNNEI.